One sample yielded the 13 T cell receptor beta chains listed below, sequenced in a study of cytomegalovirus exposure and HLA in healthy donors. The protocol was immunoSEQ multiplex PCR, while the TCRdb copy is restricted to in-frame clones and leaves out a portion. The data show 300,000 to 450,000 clones, 70% to 90% seen once. The sequenced material came from PBMCs. These receptors all stem from a woman under 30 in good health and CMV-seronegative.

This clone showed up just once. The chain recombines TRBV4-1 with TRBJ1-1, with D unclear. The CDR3 extends over 16 amino acids. Trimming removed 4 bases from V and 4 bases from J, with 19 bases in between. Looked up from germline, CDR1 is MGHRA and CDR2 is YSYEKL. The CDR3 bases are TGCGCCAGCAGCCTAGCGTTACGGAGGGAAGGCACTGAAGCTTTCTTT. Protein: CASSLALRREGTEAFF.

The genes are TRBV5-4 and TRBJ1-1; D not certain. Germline-derived CDR1 and CDR2 are SGHNT and YYREEE (reference sequence). The V end lost 0 bases, the J end lost 5 bases, and 5 bases lay between the germline ends. This CDR3 comprises 12 residues. CDR3 sequence reads: CASSLGQTEAFF. The CDR3 bases are TGTGCCAGCAGCTTGGGGCAGACTGAAGCTTTCTTT.

A word on this clone: Additional DNA sequences in this sample encode the identical CDR3. The rearrangement joins TRBV5-1 to TRBJ1-2; 8 bases match TRBD1. Per germline, CDR1 SGHRS and CDR2 YFSETQ. This CDR3 spans 13 amino acids. Losses at the gene ends were 4 bases for V and 5 bases for J; bases not matched to a gene: 4. CDR3 coding DNA: TGCGCCAGCAGCCCAGGGGGCGAGTATGGCTACACCTTC. Protein product: CASSPGGEYGYTF.

This clone was picked up a small number of times. The same CDR3 also results from other DNA sequences found in this sample. The J gene is TRBJ2-3, the V gene TRBV6-4; TRBD1 aligns across 8 bases. Germline V gene sequence: CDR1 MRHNA, CDR2 SNTAGT. There are 15 residues in the CDR3. The V gene end was trimmed by 2 bases and the J gene end by 1 base; junction bases not matched to a gene: 2. CDR3 DNA: TGTGCCAGCAGTGACGGACAGGGCGGCACAGATACGCAGTATTTT. This encodes CASSDGQGGTDTQYF.

The CDR3, as DNA: TGTGCCAGTACCCCAGGGGGCGCTGGCTATGGCTACACCTTC. This sequence encodes CASTPGGAGYGYTF. J is TRBJ1-2 and V is TRBV19, with TRBD1 matching over 8 bases. CDR3 size: 14 residues. V dropped 7 bases and J dropped 4; count of bases not matched to a gene: 8. The germline V gene has CDR1 LNHDA and CDR2 SQIVND (reference sequence).

This clone appeared a few times. J is TRBJ1-2 and V is TRBV28, with 9 bases that match TRBD1. Germline V gene lookup returns CDR1 MDHEN and CDR2 SYDVKM. CDR3 length: 15 residues. Trimming cost V 5 bases and J 2 bases; bases outside gene matches: 6. The CDR3 nucleotides are TGTGCCAGCAGTCCTGCGGGACAGGGAAACTATGGCTACACCTTC. Protein product: CASSPAGQGNYGYTF.

The V gene is TRBV27, the J gene TRBJ1-4, with D maybe TRBD1 (6 bases). Germline V CDR1 and CDR2: MNHEY, SMNVEV (reference sequence). Trimming removed 3 bases at V and 7 bases at J, with 12 bases between. CDR3 size: 14 residues. This CDR3 is CASSFGTLGEKLFF. In nucleotides, the CDR3 is TGTGCCAGCAGTTTCGGGACATTAGGTGAAAAACTGTTTTTT.

This chain uses TRBV6-1 with TRBJ2-7; TRBD2 might be the D (6 bases). This CDR3 region has 16 residues. V gave up 0 bases and J gave up 6 bases, with 18 bases separating them. Germline V CDR1 and CDR2: MNHNS, SASEGT. The CDR3 reads CASSEASTRGVAEQYF. The CDR3 DNA reads as TGTGCCAGCAGTGAAGCATCGACTAGAGGGGTTGCCGAGCAGTACTTC.

The chain employs TRBV7-8 and TRBJ1-5; D uncertain. The CDR3 is 14 residues long. CDR1 is SGHVS and CDR2 is FQNEAQ in the germline V gene. Deletions cut 0 bases from V and 3 bases from J, with 6 bases between. The CDR3 region is CASSLAGFNQPQHF. The DNA for the CDR3 is TGTGCCAGCAGCTTAGCCGGGTTCAATCAGCCCCAGCATTTT.

The rearrangement uses TRBV6-1 and TRBJ1-1; D may be TRBD1 (5 bases). The CDR3 is made up of 14 amino acids. Germline V gene sequence: CDR1 MNHNS, CDR2 SASEGT. V was clipped by 3 bases and J by 4 bases, with 12 bases between them. This CDR3 is CASSEGQESTEAFF. DNA of the CDR3: TGTGCCAGCAGTGAGGGGCAGGAAAGCACTGAAGCTTTCTTT.

This clone was detected ten times or more. This rearrangement joins TRBV5-1 to TRBJ2-1; 7 bases are a match to TRBD2. The ends lost 4 bases at V and 7 bases at J; junction bases unmatched: 5. Germline-derived CDR1 and CDR2 are SGHRS and YFSETQ. The CDR3 sequence is 13 residues long. As DNA, the CDR3 is TGCGCCAGCAGCGGGGGGAGGGCAAATGAGCAGTTCTTC. The encoded protein is CASSGGRANEQFF.

The chain joins TRBV28 to TRBJ2-5; 9 positions agree with TRBD2. The CDR3 loop spans 17 amino acids. Trimming at V came to 5 bases and at J to 4 bases, leaving 14 bases not matched to a gene. Germline lookup yields CDR1 MDHEN and CDR2 SYDVKM. The CDR3 protein is CASSRGGAGLFRETQYF. CDR3 nucleotides: TGTGCCAGCAGTCGCGGGGGGGCGGGATTATTCCGAGAGACCCAGTACTTC.

The rearrangement joins TRBV29-1 to TRBJ2-7; TRBD2 matches at 7 bases. This CDR3 is 13 amino acids long. Germline values: CDR1 SQVTM, CDR2 ANQGSEA. V lost 4 bases to trimming and J lost 0 bases; unmatched junction nucleotides: 3. Here the CDR3 DNA reads TGCAGCGTTGGGGGCGGGGGCTCCTACGAGCAGTACTTC. Translating gives CSVGGGGSYEQYF.